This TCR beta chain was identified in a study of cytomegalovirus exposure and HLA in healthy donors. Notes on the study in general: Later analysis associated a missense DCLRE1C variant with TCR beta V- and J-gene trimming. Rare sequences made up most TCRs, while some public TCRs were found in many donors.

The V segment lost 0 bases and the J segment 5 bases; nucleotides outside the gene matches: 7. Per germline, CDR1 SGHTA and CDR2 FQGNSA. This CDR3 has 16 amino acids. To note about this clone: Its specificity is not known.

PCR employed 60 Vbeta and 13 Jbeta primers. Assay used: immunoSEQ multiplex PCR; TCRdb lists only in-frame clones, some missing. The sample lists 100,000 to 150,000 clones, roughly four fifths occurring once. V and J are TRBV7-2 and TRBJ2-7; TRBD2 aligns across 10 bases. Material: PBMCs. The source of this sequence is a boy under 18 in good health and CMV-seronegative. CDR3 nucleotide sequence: TGTGCCAGCAGCTTAGCGGGTCTAGCGGGAGTTAACGAGCAGTACTTC. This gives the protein CASSLAGLAGVNEQYF.